This T cell receptor beta chain originates from a study of blood T cell repertoires in COVID-19. About the study: Sample material is recorded as cDNA or gDNA derived from T cells, B-cell-depleted T cells, or PBMCs.

V was clipped by 5 bases and J by 5 bases, with 15 bases between them. The CDR3 has 15 residues. Germline V gives CDR1 MNHEY, CDR2 SVGAGI. The authors' processing: From reference gene primer amplification, estimates of nucleated cell counts were derived. TCRdb keeps only in-frame clones here, not all; method: immunoSEQ multiplex PCR. V, J and clone size reflect that table, while D and trimming were determined from the DNA. The sample yields more than 60,000 clones, around 90% seen once. This TCR was recovered from an older woman with COVID-19, enrolled during active disease. The sequencing input was peripheral blood. V is TRBV6-5 and J is TRBJ2-2; the D gene is possibly TRBD2 (5 bases). The CDR3 nucleotides read TGTGCCAGCAGTACTCTAGGGAGAAGGACCGGGGAGCTGTTTTTT. It translates to CASSTLGRRTGELFF.